Each of the 4 T cell receptor beta chains below was sequenced from the same sample in a study of cytomegalovirus exposure and HLA in healthy donors. Use of 60 Vbeta and 13 Jbeta primers characterized the PCR. Clones were read by immunoSEQ multiplex PCR, and TCRdb kept only the in-frame ones, dropping some. The sample lists 100,000 to 150,000 clones; approximately 82% were seen once. Sequenced: PBMCs. The receptors were gathered from a man aged 18 to 35 in good health and CMV-seropositive.

V and J are TRBV9 and TRBJ2-4, with 7 bases identical to TRBD1. The CDR3 length is 12 residues. Germline V gene lookup returns CDR1 SGDLS and CDR2 YYNGEE. V lost 5 bases, J lost 10 bases, and 6 bases stayed unmatched. CDR3 in amino acids: CASSRDREIQYF. The CDR3, as DNA: TGTGCCAGCAGTAGAGACAGGGAGATTCAGTACTTC.

The J gene is TRBJ1-3, the V gene TRBV19; D unclear. The CDR3 runs 14 residues. Germline values: CDR1 LNHDA, CDR2 SQIVND (reference sequence). With 8 bases removed from V and 0 bases from J, the gap between germline ends came to 11 bases. CDR3 DNA sequence: TGTGCCAGTGGCTTAAGGAGCTCTGGAAACACCATATATTTT. Translated, it gives CASGLRSSGNTIYF. The full variable domain, with the rest looked up from reference TRBV19 and TRBJ1-3, is DGGITQSPKYLFRKEGQNVTLSCEQNLNHDAMYWYRQDPGQGLRLIYYSQIVNDFQKGDIAEGYSVSREKKESFPLTVTSAQKNPTAFYLCASGLRSSGNTIYFGEGSWLTVV.

The chain uses TRBV5-4 and TRBJ2-2, with a weak D call TRBD1 (6 bases). The germline V gene encodes CDR1 SGHNT and CDR2 YYREEE (reference sequence). The CDR3 runs 16 residues. V gave up 5 bases and J gave up 7 bases, with 21 bases separating them. This chain's CDR3 is CASRELSGTFGGELFF. The CDR3, as DNA: TGTGCCAGCAGGGAACTATCAGGGACATTCGGCGGGGAGCTGTTTTTT. Filled out from reference TRBV5-4 and TRBJ2-2, the complete variable domain reads ETGVTQSPTHLIKTRGQQVTLRCSSQSGHNTVSWYQQALGQGPQFIFQYYREEENGRGNFPPRFSGLQFPNYSSELNVNALELDDSALYLCASRELSGTFGGELFFGEGSRLTVL.

The gene calls are TRBV6-5 and TRBJ1-4; tentative D call: TRBD1 (6 bases). With 7 bases removed from V and 7 bases from J, the gap between germline ends came to 16 bases. This CDR3 comprises 14 residues. The germline V gene has CDR1 MNHEY and CDR2 SVGAGI. This CDR3 is CASKIVGTSEKLFF. Here the CDR3 DNA reads TGTGCCAGCAAAATAGTCGGGACAAGTGAAAAACTGTTTTTT.